This T cell receptor (beta chain) was identified in a study of cytomegalovirus exposure and HLA in healthy donors. On the study more broadly: There were 90 million to 140 million unique TCR beta sequences, drawn from roughly 200 million T cells, in an earlier analysis. Membership in the Caucasian-associated ancestry cluster was found for around 81% of 350 to 450 genotyped donors. General study findings and limits: A later analysis revealed that TCR association rates differed between HLA loci, peaking at DRB1 and bottoming out at HLA-C. It was approximately 150 TCR beta chains that were listed as cytomegalovirus-associated.

Concerning this clone itself: The antigen is not known.

Both 60 Vbeta primers and 13 Jbeta primers went into the PCR. Generated by immunoSEQ multiplex PCR, the TCRdb table keeps only in-frame clones and is missing some. Altogether about 190,000 clones are present, 79% being singletons, with the ten largest covering less than 2%. The CDR3 has 13 amino acids. CDR1 and CDR2 from the germline V gene are SGHAT and FQNNGV. The J segment lost 10 bases and the V segment lost 5 bases, leaving 4 bases of the junction unmatched. The V call is TRBV11-2, the J call TRBJ1-6; 8 nucleotides line up with TRBD1. This clonotype was obtained from a young woman in good health and CMV-seronegative. Sequencing input: PBMCs. CDR3 sequence: CASSPDRDSPLHF. The DNA for the CDR3 is TGTGCCAGCAGCCCGGACAGGGACTCACCCCTCCACTTT.